This T cell receptor (beta chain) was retrieved from a study of Graves' ophthalmopathy and Graves' hyperthyroidism (dated by TCRdb to 2016 to 2019). At the level of the whole study: Peripheral blood was collected before any treatment was given, at the time of initial diagnosis. The study used signatures of the TCR beta repertoire to tell Graves' ophthalmopathy apart from Graves' hyperthyroidism and to predict which patients would progress to ophthalmopathy. In total, 120 to 150 blood samples were TCR-sequenced: around 42 ophthalmopathy, under 85 hyperthyroidism and about 17 hyperthyroidism-to-ophthalmopathy patients. To explore V-J signatures that separate ophthalmopathy from hyperthyroidism, a discovery set of approximately 100 patients was enrolled, consisting of about 45 with ophthalmopathy and approximately 57 with stable hyperthyroidism. For independent validation, a separate cohort was made up of approximately 18 hyperthyroidism patients plus 17 patients who later progressed from hyperthyroidism to ophthalmopathy. T-cell repertoires of thyroid tissue and blood were compared in about six hyperthyroidism patients. Following sampling, methimazole starting at 30 mg daily was administered to hyperthyroidism patients, and high-dose intravenous methylprednisolone was administered to ophthalmopathy patients. Overall study outcomes, separate from this receptor: No statistical method was used to set the sample size in advance, and the investigators knew which group each participant was assigned to. In validation, the model predicted ophthalmopathy progression with about 70% sensitivity and 72% to 80% specificity; 12 predicted patients were CT-confirmed with GO in a median of approximately six months. Ophthalmopathy was separated from stable hyperthyroidism by the 13-signature model with about 88% sensitivity and about 83% specificity in cross-validation and with 80%/75% in the test set. Most of the expanded thyroid clonotypes with a frequency above 0.001 were also detected in blood, and it was suggested that the thyroid immune response may be reflected by blood repertoires.

Patients with ophthalmopathy had moderately to severely active disease, with a Clinical Activity Score of 3 or more, a NOSPECS grade of 4 or more, and a disease duration of less than 3 months. Patients with other autoimmune diseases, uncontrolled infections, pregnancy or lactation were excluded. Clinical symptoms, serum thyroxine, TRAb, thyroid ultrasound and orbital computed tomography formed the basis of the diagnosis. Ficoll-Paque density gradient centrifugation was used to isolate PBMCs from about 9 ml of fresh peripheral blood. Trizol reagent was used to extract the total RNA, and its quality was then checked on an Agilent 2100 Bioanalyzer. The CDR3 covers 16 residues, taking in both the cysteine and the phenylalanine. The DNA shown is the 48-base CDR3, in frame from base 1. In the germline V gene, CDR1 corresponds to ENHRY and CDR2 to SYGVKD. Comments on this clonotype: The antigen it binds to is not known. At one end, the junction sequence differs from germline, possibly due to a read error.

TCR beta CDR3 regions were amplified from RNA transcripts for repertoire sequencing. The first round of RT-PCR was done with HTBI primers and the Qiagen OneStep RT-PCR kit, and was followed by a second round of multiplex PCR, then size selection and purification. Sequencing of the libraries was carried out on an Illumina HiSeq2000 in paired-end mode with 100 bp reads. On the study's bioinformatics: SOAPnuke was used to process the reads, throwing out any read that had adapters, had uncalled bases, had a mean Phred below 15, or lacked an exact constant-primer or identifier match. COPE v1.2.5 was used to merge the high-quality paired reads. Clonotypes were defined as unique nucleotide sequences and were aligned to IMGT TRB V, D and J references using MiTCR v1.1. The analysis was limited to V-J combinations with a frequency above 0.0001, which together covered more than 98% of repertoires. A TCR clonal expansion and chaos score per V-J combination was defined as the ratio of F50 clonal expansion to chaos observed in the TCRdist matrix. Welch's t-statistics and random forest were used to narrow the features down to roughly twelve V-J combinations, which were then fed into a naive Bayes classifier. The Morisita-Horn index was used to measure how similar the thyroid and blood repertoires were. TCRdb reprocessed the public reads (quality trimming at Q25 with fastp, clone calling with MiXCR) and kept in-frame beta chains. One record per CDR3 amino acid sequence lists the most common genes and DNA. The V and J calls follow TCRdb's processing rather than the paper's. For this sample there are more than 550,000 distinct CDR3 sequences; about 38% appear just once. Clones ranked in the top ten supply more than 2.5% of the sample.

The clonotype was recovered from an adult man with Graves' ophthalmopathy. The V and J segments used are TRBV10-3 and TRBJ2-7; a tentative D match to TRBD2 spans 6 bases. Material: peripheral blood. The DNA sequence is TGTGCCAGCAGTCTGATTAGCGGACCATTCCCAAACGAGCAGTACTTC. It encodes CASSLISGPFPNEQYF.